Listed here are 26 T cell receptor beta chains from one sample, sequenced in a study of graft-versus-host responses after intestinal transplantation. TCRdb's table, derived via immunoSEQ multiplex PCR, lists solely in-frame clones and lacks some. The repertoire has roughly 90,000 clones, approximately 90% of them found once; the top ten carry around 0.37%. Their cognate antigens are unknown. Material: unstimulated CD4+ T cells sorted from spleen or lymph node cells, obtained before transplant. The source is a human donor who was the organ donor for an intestinal transplant.

CDR3 DNA: TGTGCCAGCAGCCAGGGACTAGCGGGAATCGTATTTGCAGATACGCAGTATTTT. Translating it yields CASSQGLAGIVFADTQYF. The chain uses TRBV5-4 and TRBJ2-3, with 13 bases identical to TRBD2. The trim removed 4 bases at V and 4 bases at J, leaving 12 bases unmatched. This CDR3 is 18 amino acids long. Germline V CDR1 and CDR2: SGHNT, YYREEE (reference sequence).

The rearrangement links TRBV5-4 to TRBJ2-5; maybe TRBD1 (7 bases). Germline assignment: CDR1 SGHNT and CDR2 YYREEE (reference sequence). V was shortened by 3 bases and J by 2 bases, with 20 bases between the two germline ends. CDR3 length equals 17 residues. The CDR3 reads CASSSERGTVRQETQYF. CDR3 DNA sequence: TGTGCCAGCAGCTCCGAGCGCGGGACAGTGAGACAAGAGACCCAGTACTTC.

The chain employs TRBV7-9 and TRBJ1-2; TRBD1 might be the D (6 bases). V was shortened by 5 bases and J by 4 bases, with 17 bases between the two germline ends. Looked up from germline, CDR1 is SEHNR and CDR2 is FQNEAQ (reference sequence). The CDR3 length is 15 residues. CDR3 residues: CASSHDRGAGYGYTF. CDR3 DNA sequence: TGTGCCAGCAGCCACGACCGGGGGGCGGGCTATGGCTACACCTTC.

The rearrangement joins TRBV7-9 to TRBJ2-1, with TRBD2 matching over 12 bases. V shed 1 base and J 7 bases; nucleotides not matched to a gene: 8. This CDR3 comprises 17 residues. Germline-derived CDR1 and CDR2 are SEHNR and FQNEAQ (reference sequence). CDR3 in amino acids: CASSLESSGRAINEQFF. CDR3 coding DNA: TGTGCCAGCAGCTTAGAGTCTAGCGGGAGGGCCATAAATGAGCAGTTCTTC.

The chain has TRBV2 and TRBJ1-4, with a possible D match to TRBD1 (6 bases). Trimming took off 6 bases at V and 7 bases at J, with 9 bases between the two ends. The CDR3 sequence is 12 residues long. In germline, CDR1 is SNHLY, CDR2 FYNNEI. In DNA, the CDR3 is TGTGCCAGCAGAGGACAGAGTGAAAAACTGTTTTTT. This sequence encodes CASRGQSEKLFF.

The chain links TRBV7-3 to TRBJ1-1, with a weak D call TRBD1 (6 bases). V lost 3 bases to trimming and J lost 2 bases, with 16 bases between them. CDR1 SGHTA and CDR2 FQGTGA come from the germline V gene. This CDR3 spans 16 amino acids. The DNA for the CDR3 is TGTGCCAGCAGCTTTGGGGGGGCAGGGAAAAACACTGAAGCTTTCTTT. Its translation is CASSFGGAGKNTEAFF.

This sequence joins TRBV7-2 and TRBJ2-7; D call uncertain. The CDR3 has 14 amino acids. CDR1 is SGHTA and CDR2 is FQGNSA in the germline V gene. V was pared by 7 bases and J by 7 bases, with 20 bases between. The CDR3 reads CASTKRPHLGEQYF. CDR3 DNA sequence: TGTGCCAGCACCAAAAGACCGCACCTCGGGGAGCAGTACTTC. Full variable domain (outside the CDR3, taken from reference TRBV7-2 and TRBJ2-7): GAGVSQSPSNKVTEKGKDVELRCDPISGHTALYWYRQSLGQGLEFLIYFQGNSAPDKSGLPSDRFSAERTGGSVSTLTIQRTQQEDSAVYLCASTKRPHLGEQYFGPGTRLTVT.

V is TRBV19 and J is TRBJ1-1, with 9 bases matching TRBD1. This CDR3 has 16 amino acids. Germline trimming cut 3 bases from V and 1 base from J; bases unmatched to any gene: 6. CDR1 LNHDA and CDR2 SQIVND come from the germline V gene (reference sequence). The CDR3 DNA follows: TGTGCCAGTAGTATTCTAGGGACAGGGCCGAACACTGAAGCTTTCTTT. Translating gives CASSILGTGPNTEAFF.

V and J are TRBV28 and TRBJ1-2; D unresolved. The CDR3 covers 14 residues. The V end was cut by 6 bases, the J end by 4 bases, with 15 bases between. Germline V gene data show CDR1 as MDHEN and CDR2 as SYDVKM. CDR3: CASSSADTAYGYTF. In nucleotides, the CDR3 is TGTGCCAGCAGCTCTGCAGACACAGCCTATGGCTACACCTTC.

V gene TRBV5-6 combines with J gene TRBJ1-1, with TRBD1 matching 9 bases. Germline V gene sequence: CDR1 SGHDT, CDR2 YYEEEE. The J segment lost 1 base and the V segment lost 4 bases, leaving 2 bases of the junction unmatched. CDR3 length: 14 amino acids. The CDR3 bases are TGTGCCAGCAGCGGGGGACAGGGGAACACTGAAGCTTTCTTT. It translates to CASSGGQGNTEAFF.

CDR3 sequence reads: CASSTGQGETQYF. The CDR3 nucleotides are TGCGCCAGCAGCACCGGACAGGGAGAGACCCAGTACTTC. V and J are TRBV5-1 and TRBJ2-5, with 8 bases matching TRBD1. The CDR3 consists of 13 residues. Per germline, CDR1 SGHRS and CDR2 YFSETQ. V dropped 4 bases and J dropped 4; count of bases not matched to a gene: 3. Combining the CDR3 with reference TRBV5-1 and TRBJ2-5 gives the whole variable domain KAGVTQTPRYLIKTRGQQVTLSCSPISGHRSVSWYQQTPGQGLQFLFEYFSETQRNKGNFPGRFSGRQFSNSRSEMNVSTLELGDSALYLCASSTGQGETQYFGPGTRLLVL.

V and J are TRBV5-4 and TRBJ1-1; 7 positions match TRBD1. Germline V gene lookup returns CDR1 SGHNT and CDR2 YYREEE (reference sequence). V lost 0 bases to trimming and J lost 4 bases; unmatched junction nucleotides: 6. CDR3 length: 15 amino acids. The CDR3 bases are TGTGCCAGCAGCTTGGGAGGGACAGTAGGCACTGAAGCTTTCTTT. Protein: CASSLGGTVGTEAFF.

The chain has TRBV7-3 and TRBJ2-5, with TRBD2 matching over 8 bases. The germline CDR1 and CDR2 sequences are SGHTA and FQGTGA. J lost 7 bases, V lost 4 bases, and 8 bases had no gene match. The CDR3 extends over 14 amino acids. The CDR3 DNA is TGTGCCAGCAGCTCGAAAGCGGGAGTGGGGACCCAGTACTTC. Translated, it gives CASSSKAGVGTQYF.

This clone has a single count. J is TRBJ2-1 and V is TRBV7-2; D uncertain. This CDR3 has 13 residues. Trimming cost V 2 bases and J 1 base, with 3 bases left between them. Germline V CDR1 and CDR2: SGHTA, FQGNSA. CDR3 sequence (DNA): TGTGCCAGCAGCTTATCGTCCTACAATGAGCAGTTCTTC. It translates to CASSLSSYNEQFF.

V is TRBV5-4 and J is TRBJ2-1; D call uncertain. CDR3 length equals 14 residues. V gave up 2 bases and J gave up 8 bases, with 14 bases separating them. Per the germline V gene, CDR1 is SGHNT and CDR2 is YYREEE (reference sequence). DNA for the CDR3: TGTGCCAGCAGCTTTTACACCTCCCTGTATGAGCAGTTCTTC. It yields the protein CASSFYTSLYEQFF. The full variable domain, its missing parts supplied by reference TRBV5-4 and TRBJ2-1, is ETGVTQSPTHLIKTRGQQVTLRCSSQSGHNTVSWYQQALGQGPQFIFQYYREEENGRGNFPPRFSGLQFPNYSSELNVNALELDDSALYLCASSFYTSLYEQFFGPGTRLTVL.

The count of this clone is one. J is TRBJ2-2 and V is TRBV4-2; 9 bases align to TRBD2. Per the germline V gene, CDR1 is LGHNA and CDR2 is YNFKEQ. V was clipped by 1 base and J by 6 bases; unmatched bases: 3. The CDR3 runs 15 residues. CDR3 protein: CASSQAREGPGELFF. CDR3 nucleotide sequence: TGTGCCAGCAGCCAAGCGCGGGAGGGTCCCGGGGAGCTGTTTTTT.

The chain carries TRBV11-2 and TRBJ2-1, with 7 bases lining up with TRBD2. The CDR3 length is 15 residues. With V trimmed by 7 bases and J by 7 bases, 13 bases remained unmatched. Germline CDR1 and CDR2: SGHAT and FQNNGV. The DNA of the CDR3 is TGTGCCAGCACCCTGATCTTAGCGGGTCGAAATGAGCAGTTCTTC. Its translation: CASTLILAGRNEQFF.

This sequence joins TRBV27 and TRBJ2-2, with a tentative D call TRBD2 (6 bases). This CDR3 has 13 amino acids. The ends were cut back, 6 bases at V and 10 bases at J, with 15 bases in the middle. Germline V lookup: CDR1 MNHEY, CDR2 SMNVEV (reference sequence). The CDR3 region has the DNA TGTGCCAGCAGCGCGGGAAATCGAGAGGAGCTGTTTTTT. Translated: CASSAGNREELFF.

The V gene is TRBV20-1, the J gene TRBJ1-4; unclear D gene. Trimming took off 3 bases at V and 8 bases at J, with 7 bases between the two ends. The CDR3 contains 11 residues. Per the germline V gene, CDR1 is DFQATT and CDR2 is SNEGSKA (reference sequence). The CDR3 loop reads CSARGPEKLFF. CDR3 in DNA: TGCAGTGCTAGGGGCCCAGAAAAACTGTTTTTT.

The chain joins TRBV5-1 to TRBJ2-3; TRBD2 agrees at 11 bases. J lost 7 bases, V lost 0 bases, and 10 bases had no gene match. This CDR3 contains 17 residues. The germline V gene has CDR1 SGHRS and CDR2 YFSETQ. The CDR3 loop reads CASSLGVAGGPGNTQYF. The CDR3 nucleotides are TGCGCCAGCAGCTTGGGTGTAGCGGGGGGGCCTGGTAATACGCAGTATTTT.

V gene TRBV6-4 combines with J gene TRBJ2-5; 11 bases map to TRBD2. Germline CDR1 is MRHNA and CDR2 is SNTAGT. This CDR3 has 14 residues. The J segment lost 4 bases and the V segment lost 10 bases, leaving 8 bases of the junction unmatched. CDR3 sequence: CATRTSGYRETQYF. The CDR3 region has the DNA TGTGCCACAAGGACTAGCGGGTATAGAGAGACCCAGTACTTC.

V and J are TRBV7-6 and TRBJ2-3, with D maybe TRBD2 (6 bases). The CDR3 loop spans 14 amino acids. Looked up from germline, CDR1 is SGHVS and CDR2 is FNYEAQ. Trimming shortened V by 1 base and J by 2 bases, and 7 bases separated the two germline ends. CDR3 DNA sequence: TGTGCCAGCAGCTTAGGGGACTCCACAGATACGCAGTATTTT. Its protein is CASSLGDSTDTQYF.

The chain joins TRBV6-1 to TRBJ1-1; 9 positions match TRBD1. The CDR3 runs to 15 residues. Germline V gives CDR1 MNHNS, CDR2 SASEGT. The V gene end was trimmed by 6 bases and the J gene end by 4 bases; junction bases not matched to a gene: 9. The CDR3: CASSDQLTGGTEAFF. The CDR3 DNA reads TGTGCCAGCAGCGACCAGTTGACAGGGGGCACTGAAGCTTTCTTT.

This chain joins TRBV5-1 and TRBJ2-5; the D gene is possibly TRBD1 (5 bases). The length of the CDR3 is 15 residues. In germline, CDR1 is SGHRS, CDR2 YFSETQ. The V and J ends lost 1 base and 1 base respectively, with 11 bases between them. The CDR3 nucleotides are TGCGCCAGCAGCTTGTGGGGCGGCATCCAAGAGACCCAGTACTTC. This translates into CASSLWGGIQETQYF.

The chain recombines TRBV6-5 with TRBJ1-5; 8 positions match TRBD1. CDR1 MNHEY and CDR2 SVGAGI come from the germline V gene. The trim removed 6 bases at V and 1 base at J, leaving 2 bases unmatched. The CDR3 consists of 14 residues. CDR3 sequence: CASRDRVSNQPQHF. In nucleotides, the CDR3 is TGTGCCAGCAGGGACAGGGTGAGCAATCAGCCCCAGCATTTT.

Concerning this clone itself: In the same sample, other DNA sequences code for this CDR3. This chain links TRBV20-1 with TRBJ2-3; D uncertain. Looked up from germline, CDR1 is DFQATT and CDR2 is SNEGSKA (reference sequence). V gave up 3 bases and J gave up 3 bases, with 4 bases separating them. The CDR3 covers 11 residues. The CDR3 bases are TGCAGTGCTAGCGGGACAGATACGCAGTATTTT. This sequence encodes CSASGTDTQYF.